A single sample is the source of the 21 T cell receptor beta chains below, sequenced in a study of T cell responses to AZD1222 COVID-19 vaccine. Sequenced by immunoSEQ multiplex PCR; TCRdb stores in-frame clones only, minus some. The sample lists about 110,000 clones, around 90% occurring once. The sequencing here drew on peripheral blood, taken on day 0 of AZD1222 vaccination. Receptors were obtained from an adult in good health.

The chain couples TRBV12-3 or TRBV12-4 to TRBJ1-3; D is uncertain. The CDR3 extends over 13 amino acids. V was trimmed by 3 bases and J by 7 bases, leaving 10 bases between them. As DNA, the CDR3 is TGTGCCAGCAGTTTCGGACCGGGGAACACCATATATTTT. Encoded protein: CASSFGPGNTIYF.

V usage is TRBV5-1 and J usage is TRBJ2-1; 11 nucleotides match TRBD1. V lost 4 bases, J lost 4 bases, and 4 bases stayed unmatched. The CDR3 has 15 amino acids. The germline V gene encodes CDR1 SGHRS and CDR2 YFSETQ. CDR3 sequence: CASSRDRGSYNEQFF. The CDR3 DNA reads TGCGCCAGCAGCCGGGACAGGGGGTCATACAATGAGCAGTTCTTC.

The chain joins TRBV2 to TRBJ1-2, with a possible D match to TRBD1 (5 bases). The germline V gene encodes CDR1 SNHLY and CDR2 FYNNEI. The CDR3 spans 15 residues. Trimming cost V 10 bases and J 7 bases, with 25 bases left between them. CDR3 sequence reads: CAIPGAGSPRGGYTF. The CDR3 DNA is TGTGCCATCCCCGGCGCTGGGTCCCCTAGGGGTGGCTACACCTTC.

The CDR3 spells CASSDGVFSSAGYTF. CDR3 DNA: TGTGCCAGCAGTGACGGGGTTTTTAGTTCGGCTGGCTACACCTTC. This rearrangement joins TRBV6-1 to TRBJ1-2; D call uncertain. CDR1 and CDR2 from the germline V gene are MNHNS and SASEGT. This CDR3 has 15 amino acids. Trimming cost V 3 bases and J 7 bases, with 18 bases left between them.

J is TRBJ2-7 and V is TRBV6-5; 7 nucleotides match TRBD2. V shed 6 bases and J 2 bases; nucleotides not matched to a gene: 4. The germline CDR1 and CDR2 sequences are MNHEY and SVGAGI. CDR3 length: 13 amino acids. CDR3 region: CASRPSGTYEQYF. The DNA of the CDR3 is TGTGCCAGCAGACCTAGCGGAACCTACGAGCAGTACTTC.

Of note for this clone: Its ends do not fully match the called genes, so a read error is possible. The chain recombines TRBV6-5 with TRBJ2-1, with TRBD2 matching 8 bases. The CDR3 consists of 15 residues. Germline CDR1 MNHEY, CDR2 SVGAGI. CDR3 region: CASGLSGGIYSEQFF. DNA of the CDR3: TGTGCCAGCGGCCTAAGCGGGGGAATCTACAGTGAGCAGTTCTTC.

The genes are TRBV6-6 and TRBJ1-2; unclear D gene. Trimming pared 7 bases from V and 2 bases from J, leaving 14 bases between. Germline CDR1 MNHNY, CDR2 SVGAGI (reference sequence). There are 14 residues in the CDR3. CDR3 residues: CASIPPGQNYGYTF. In nucleotides, the CDR3 is TGTGCCAGCATCCCCCCCGGCCAAAACTATGGCTACACCTTC.

V is TRBV4-3 and J is TRBJ2-1, with TRBD2 matching over 11 bases. The CDR3 is 16 amino acids. Trimming removed 2 bases from V and 4 bases from J; junction bases left unmatched: 4. The germline V gene encodes CDR1 LGHNA and CDR2 YSLEER. The CDR3 protein is CASSQTPSGGYNEQFF. The CDR3 nucleotides are TGCGCCAGCAGCCAAACTCCTAGCGGGGGGTACAATGAGCAGTTCTTC.

J is TRBJ1-1 and V is TRBV7-2; TRBD1 matches at 8 bases. This CDR3 has 14 residues. V shed 0 bases and J 4 bases; nucleotides not matched to a gene: 1. Germline V gene lookup returns CDR1 SGHTA and CDR2 FQGNSA. The CDR3 region has the DNA TGTGCCAGCAGCTTAGCTGGGACAGGCACTGAAGCTTTCTTT. It codes for CASSLAGTGTEAFF.

The CDR3 bases are TGTGCCAGCAGGTGGAGGGCCTCCTATAATTCACCCCTCCACTTT. It specifies CASRWRASYNSPLHF. The chain has TRBV27 and TRBJ1-6; D gene ambiguous. Trimming removed 6 bases from V and 0 bases from J, with 9 bases in between. The CDR3 sequence is 15 residues long. Germline CDR1 reads MNHEY; CDR2 reads SMNVEV (reference sequence).

The J gene is TRBJ1-1, the V gene TRBV5-4; D is possibly TRBD1 (5 bases). Germline CDR1 is SGHNT and CDR2 is YYREEE (reference sequence). The CDR3 length is 13 residues. V lost 5 bases and J 7 bases, leaving 15 bases between the germline ends. The DNA of the CDR3 is TGTGCCAGCAGTTTTGCGGGGGGGGATGAAGCTTTCTTT. Encoded protein: CASSFAGGDEAFF.

This chain links TRBV6-5 with TRBJ1-2; 7 bases align to TRBD1. Trimming at V came to 0 bases and at J to 8 bases, leaving 3 bases not matched to a gene. The CDR3 sequence is 13 residues long. The germline V gene encodes CDR1 MNHEY and CDR2 SVGAGI. CDR3 DNA: TGTGCCAGCAGTTACTCCAGGGGGACAGGCTACACCTTC. Protein: CASSYSRGTGYTF.

V and J are TRBV5-1 and TRBJ1-6, with 7 bases identical to TRBD1. CDR3 size: 17 residues. Germline V gene lookup returns CDR1 SGHRS and CDR2 YFSETQ. J lost 7 bases, V lost 0 bases, and 10 bases had no gene match. The CDR3 coding sequence is TGCGCCAGCAGCTTGGTTTTATCAGACAGGGTGAATTCACCCCTCCACTTT. Amino acids: CASSLVLSDRVNSPLHF.

J is TRBJ2-3 and V is TRBV5-8; D remains unclear. The V end was cut by 5 bases, the J end by 9 bases, with 13 bases between. CDR1 SGHTS and CDR2 YDEGEE come from the germline V gene. The CDR3 spans 12 residues. The DNA for the CDR3 is TGTGCCAGCAGGGATTCCCCGCGGACGCAGTATTTT. Its protein product is CASRDSPRTQYF.

This clone is a singleton in its sample. The chain employs TRBV4-3 and TRBJ2-7; no firm D call. Germline V gives CDR1 LGHNA, CDR2 YSLEER. Trimming cost V 0 bases and J 0 bases, with 15 bases left between them. The CDR3 is 17 amino acids. This CDR3 reads CASSQEYRVSFSYEQYF. CDR3 sequence (DNA): TGCGCCAGCAGCCAAGAGTATAGGGTTTCCTTCTCCTACGAGCAGTACTTC.

The rearrangement links TRBV28 to TRBJ1-5; TRBD1 is a possible D gene (5 bases). Germline V CDR1 and CDR2: MDHEN, SYDVKM. V lost 4 bases and J lost 3, with 16 bases in between. This CDR3 comprises 16 residues. CDR3 DNA sequence: TGTGCCAGCAGTTCAACGGGACGGCGGAACAATCAGCCCCAGCATTTT. Protein: CASSSTGRRNNQPQHF.

A remark on this clone: This may come from a read error, since a much larger clone is one base off. The CDR3 nucleotides are TGTGCCAGCAGTTACTCGGGGCAGCCCCAGCATTTT. Protein sequence: CASSYSGQPQHF. The chain has TRBV6-2 or TRBV6-3 and TRBJ1-5; no definite D call. Germline assignment: CDR1 MNHEY and CDR2 SVGEGT. Trimming removed 0 bases from V and 7 bases from J, with 4 bases in between. CDR3 length: 12 residues.

CDR3 DNA: TGTGCCAGCAGCTCCCAAGGCATCGGGGGGTCACCCCTCCACTTT. Protein: CASSSQGIGGSPLHF. This rearrangement joins TRBV11-1 to TRBJ1-6, with a weak D call TRBD1 (5 bases). V lost 4 bases and J lost 10, with 17 bases in between. The CDR3 spans 15 residues. CDR1 is SGHAT and CDR2 is FQDESV in the germline V gene (reference sequence).

This clone was recorded a few times. The chain couples TRBV6-4 to TRBJ2-6, with a possible D match to TRBD2 (6 bases). The germline V gene has CDR1 MRHNA and CDR2 SNTAGT. The CDR3 covers 14 residues. V gave up 4 bases and J gave up 2 bases, with 6 bases separating them. DNA for the CDR3: TGTGCCAGCAGTGGGGGGGCTGGGGCCAACGTCCTGACTTTC. It codes for CASSGGAGANVLTF.

CDR3 DNA sequence: TGCAGCGTTGAAGATAGTGGGCGCCCAAGCTCTGGGGCCAACGTCCTGACTTTC. Translating it yields CSVEDSGRPSSGANVLTF. This chain joins TRBV29-1 and TRBJ2-6; D unresolved. The V and J ends lost 0 bases and 0 bases respectively, with 15 bases between them. Germline lookup yields CDR1 SQVTM and CDR2 ANQGSEA. The CDR3 sequence is 18 residues long.

The chain combines TRBV5-1 with TRBJ1-1; D call uncertain. Per germline, CDR1 SGHRS and CDR2 YFSETQ. The CDR3 sequence is 15 residues long. The germline V and J ends were trimmed by 5 bases and 8 bases, with 22 bases remaining between them. The DNA for the CDR3 is TGCGCCAGCAGATTTTCTACGCTACAGTCTGCAGAAGCTTTCTTT. Translated, it gives CASRFSTLQSAEAFF.